This T cell receptor (beta chain) was sequenced during a study of CD8 T cells in ankylosing spondylitis (dated by TCRdb to 2016 to 2017). The study in broad terms: T cell receptor beta repertoires were profiled in healthy donors and ankylosing spondylitis patients so that disease-linked TCR variants could be found. The full study cohort was made up of roughly 25 ankylosing spondylitis patients and fewer than 120 healthy donors. Samples of peripheral blood were taken, and for ankylosing spondylitis patients, synovial fluid was collected as well. The paper's findings and limits, for the study overall: The disease-linked clones were reported to be significantly enriched in matched synovial fluid samples from ankylosing spondylitis patients. Blood from ankylosing spondylitis patients appeared to be characterized by a TCR beta motif composed of under 10 highly homologous amino acid variants. Some motif variants were previously reported in synovial fluid and blood of reactive arthritis patients, suggesting common disease-initiation mechanisms. The disease-linked clones had a CD8+ phenotype and were found at relatively low frequencies in peripheral blood.

At the junction V is shortened by 3 bases and J by 7 bases, with 21 bases in between. From the germline V gene, CDR1 is MNHNS and CDR2 is SASEGT. The CDR3 runs 17 amino acids, cysteine and phenylalanine included. Just the 51-base CDR3 DNA is kept, in frame starting at base 1. Sequencing instrument: Illumina HiSeq 2500. Quantitative 5'-RACE with molecular barcodes was the method used to prepare the TCR beta libraries. The authors' analysis ran thus. To identify disease-linked TCR variants, a new computational method was used, one built on a probabilistic model of VDJ rearrangement. TCRdb reprocessed the public reads (quality trimming at Q25 with fastp, clone calling with MiXCR) and kept in-frame beta chains. Each CDR3 protein gets just one entry, which takes the most common genes and DNA from the rows behind it. The V and J calls were determined by TCRdb, not by the authors. The sample table contains more than 150,000 distinct CDR3 sequences; only one count was recorded for 9.5% to 15% of them. More than 15% of the sample is taken by the ten largest.

Details on this clonotype: Its antigen is unknown. No per-base quality is available; no much larger clone lies one base away.

Sequencing was carried out using blood, either unsorted or a sorted T cell fraction (not recorded which). This receptor chain uses TRBV6-1 and TRBJ2-2, with a weak D call of TRBD1 (5 bases match). The receptor comes from a male donor with ankylosing spondylitis or in good health (not recorded which). CDR3 reads: CASSEFFRGRVHGELFF. The nucleotide sequence is given as TGTGCCAGCAGTGAGTTTTTTAGGGGCAGGGTCCACGGGGAGCTGTTTTTT.